The present entry profiles one T cell receptor beta chain with its context. This clone was observed a single time. No antigen is known for it. Qualities for individual bases were not recorded, and no much larger clone is one base off. Library method: the immunoSEQ multiplex PCR assay. Under the source paper's analysis protocol: A statistical classification framework was built for diagnosing cytomegalovirus status from the catalog of TCR beta chain sequences. TCRdb stores this immuneACCESS table with in-frame sequences only. Part of the clones is absent; in the studies checked, under half of the shortfall reflects unresolved V genes, and no reason is known for the rest. The DNA gave D and trimming, while V, J and clone size come from that table. The sample table holds about 130,000 clones, of which about 90% were seen once. In total, the top ten clones hold approximately 1.5% of the sample. The sample is drawn from a study of cytomegalovirus exposure and HLA in healthy donors (TCRdb year 2017). As for the study more broadly: A later analysis indicated that the 90 to 150 validation repertoires were generated on the platform also employed for the 700 or so repertoires of the first cohort. The study aimed to test whether cataloging public T cell receptors could reveal signatures of past pathogen exposure. In addition to the first cohort of around 670 subjects, a separate validation cohort of around 110 different subjects was used. High-throughput TCR immunosequencing, statistical association of individual TCRs with disease status, and machine learning were combined to predict cytomegalovirus infection status.

The paper's findings and limits, for the study overall: A total of about 180 TCR beta chains were listed by the study as associated with cytomegalovirus. Most TCR sequences were seen in very few donors, while some public TCRs were found in many individuals. A later analysis lacked HLA typing for the validation cohort, so it scored co-occurrence in that cohort across all 110 or so repertoires. In a later analysis, TCRs clustered in the first cohort were found to also tend to co-occur in the roughly 120 validation repertoires, with around 94% of cluster scores above 0. A few of the identified cytomegalovirus-associated TCR beta chains were confirmed in vitro to be specific for cytomegalovirus antigens. The classifier was reported to diagnose cytomegalovirus status with high specificity and sensitivity in both the original and validation cohorts. According to the authors, the approach could potentially be generalized to other disease states and immunological phenotypes.

Donors formed part of the validation cohort, which comprised fewer than 150 subjects and was distinct from the first cohort of some 700 subjects. V trim: 6 bases; J trim: 5 bases; unmatched bases: 5. The CDR3 holds 14 amino acids from the cysteine to the phenylalanine. The retained sequence is limited to the CDR3, 42 bases, with the frame set at the first base. For CDR1 and CDR2, the germline V gene lists SNHLY and FYNNEI. The receptor chain draws on TRBV2 and TRBJ1-2, and TRBD1 aligns with 11 junction nucleotides. The sequence was obtained from a man aged 25 to 45 in good health and CMV-seronegative. Sequencing was performed on PBMCs. For the CDR3, the sequence is CASRAGTGGYGYTF. The DNA reads as follows: TGTGCCAGCAGGGCCGGGACAGGGGGTTATGGCTACACCTTC.